Below, 23 T cell receptor beta chains from the same sample are listed, as sequenced in a study of blood T cell repertoires in COVID-19. The repertoire was sequenced with immunoSEQ multiplex PCR; TCRdb's copy has only in-frame clones and lacks some. Of some 140,000 clones listed, 80% to 85% are singletons. The sequenced sample consisted of peripheral blood. The receptors derive from a woman aged 55-70 years with active or convalescent COVID-19.

The chain carries TRBV11-1 and TRBJ2-2, with D possibly being TRBD2 (5 bases). The germline V and J ends were trimmed by 2 bases and 1 base, with 11 bases remaining between them. CDR3 length: 16 residues. Germline V gene sequence: CDR1 SGHAT, CDR2 FQDESV (reference sequence). CDR3 amino acids: CASSLNAGQNTGELFF. The CDR3 DNA follows: TGTGCCAGCAGCTTAAATGCGGGTCAGAACACCGGGGAGCTGTTTTTT.

The chain carries TRBV29-1 and TRBJ1-3; a weak D match, TRBD1 (6 bases). V lost 1 base and J 5 bases, leaving 15 bases between the germline ends. The CDR3 sequence is 15 residues long. The germline CDR1 and CDR2 sequences are SQVTM and ANQGSEA. For the CDR3, the DNA is TGCAGCGTTGAAGTACCGCCTAGGGGGAGAAACACCATATATTTT. Encoded protein: CSVEVPPRGRNTIYF.

V is TRBV5-6 and J is TRBJ1-5; 10 bases are shared with TRBD1. The CDR3 has 16 residues. Germline V CDR1 and CDR2: SGHDT, YYEEEE. Losses at the gene ends were 0 bases for V and 3 bases for J; bases not matched to a gene: 3. CDR3 nucleotides: TGTGCCAGCAGCTTGGAGGGACAGGGGTTCAATCAGCCCCAGCATTTT. It specifies CASSLEGQGFNQPQHF.

The genes are TRBV5-1 and TRBJ1-4; the D gene is possibly TRBD1 (5 bases). Germline CDR1 and CDR2: SGHRS and YFSETQ. V lost 4 bases and J 3 bases, leaving 13 bases between the germline ends. The CDR3 extends over 15 amino acids. The CDR3, as DNA: TGCGCCAGCAGCGGTAGGGGTCGGGCTAATGAAAAACTGTTTTTT. Its translation: CASSGRGRANEKLFF.

This clone turned up a few times. The chain recombines TRBV28 with TRBJ1-5; weak D call: TRBD1 (5 bases). The CDR3 is 14 residues long. Germline V gene data show CDR1 as MDHEN and CDR2 as SYDVKM. Trimming stripped 4 bases from V and 7 bases from J, with 14 bases between. The chain's CDR3 is CASSSGGEGQPQHF. CDR3 coding DNA: TGTGCCAGCAGTTCCGGGGGGGAAGGGCAGCCCCAGCATTTT.

The CDR3 nucleotides are TGTGCCAGCAGCCGACAGGGTGTTCCCGACGAGCAGTACTTC. Its translation is CASSRQGVPDEQYF. The genes are TRBV28 and TRBJ2-7; 7 nucleotides agree with TRBD1. V dropped 6 bases and J dropped 5; count of bases not matched to a gene: 10. Germline lookup yields CDR1 MDHEN and CDR2 SYDVKM. The CDR3 consists of 14 residues.

The V call is TRBV11-3, the J call TRBJ2-1, with D possibly being TRBD1 (7 bases). The CDR3 runs to 16 residues. Germline V CDR1 and CDR2: SGHNT, YENEEA. Trimming cost V 5 bases and J 8 bases, with 22 bases left between them. The CDR3 region is CASSLGGGGGRYEQFF. CDR3 nucleotide sequence: TGTGCCAGCAGCCTAGGAGGGGGCGGAGGTAGGTATGAGCAGTTCTTC.

This chain joins TRBV5-5 and TRBJ2-2; TRBD1 might be the D (5 bases). CDR1 and CDR2 (germline): SGHKS, YYEKEE (reference sequence). The CDR3 loop spans 15 amino acids. V lost 6 bases, J lost 2 bases, and 14 bases lay in between. This CDR3 reads CASTVTGVNTGELFF. The CDR3 region has the DNA TGTGCCAGCACCGTAACAGGAGTTAACACCGGGGAGCTGTTTTTT.

The genes are TRBV3-1 (or the pseudogene TRBV3-2) and TRBJ2-3; 9 bases map to TRBD2. V was clipped by 4 bases and J by 4 bases; unmatched bases: 15. The length of the CDR3 is 18 residues. In germline, CDR1 is LGHDT, CDR2 YNNKEL (reference sequence). The DNA for the CDR3 is TGTGCCAGCAGCCTTTCCTTCACCAGCGGGAGGTTCGCAGATACGCAGTATTTT. It is translated as CASSLSFTSGRFADTQYF.

J is TRBJ2-1 and V is TRBV16; TRBD2 matches at 11 bases. The length of the CDR3 is 15 residues. With V trimmed by 4 bases and J by 10 bases, 9 bases remained unmatched. Germline V gene lookup returns CDR1 KGHSY and CDR2 FQNENV. In DNA, the CDR3 is TGTGCCAGCAGCCGATTGACTAGCGGGGAGTCGGAGCAGTTCTTC. It is translated as CASSRLTSGESEQFF.

This sequence joins TRBV3-1 (or the pseudogene TRBV3-2) and TRBJ2-1; D perhaps matches TRBD1 (5 bases). Germline CDR1 reads LGHDT; CDR2 reads YNNKEL (reference sequence). This CDR3 spans 16 amino acids. V was shortened by 3 bases and J by 5 bases, with 17 bases between the two germline ends. CDR3 nucleotides: TGTGCCAGCAGCCACCCCAGGCGTCAGGGAAACAATGAGCAGTTCTTC. Protein sequence: CASSHPRRQGNNEQFF.

The chain couples TRBV6-2 or TRBV6-3 to TRBJ1-2; tentatively, D is TRBD1 (5 bases). Germline V gene data show CDR1 as MNHEY and CDR2 as SVGEGT. V lost 6 bases to trimming and J lost 6 bases, with 17 bases between them. The CDR3 loop spans 14 amino acids. CDR3 coding DNA: TGTGCCAGCAGCCTCGCAGGGCGCGAAAATGGCTACACCTTC. It is translated as CASSLAGRENGYTF.

The DNA of the CDR3 is TGTGCCAGCAGCCCAAAGACAGGGGACCACAATGAGCAGTTCTTC. It is translated as CASSPKTGDHNEQFF. This chain connects TRBV7-2 to TRBJ2-1, with 8 bases identical to TRBD1. Germline values: CDR1 SGHTA, CDR2 FQGNSA. Trimming at V came to 5 bases and at J to 5 bases, leaving 8 bases not matched to a gene. CDR3 size: 15 residues.

The J gene is TRBJ1-2, the V gene TRBV3-1 (or the pseudogene TRBV3-2); TRBD1 matches at 8 bases. This CDR3 is built from 12 residues. Germline V CDR1 and CDR2: LGHDT, YNNKEL (reference sequence). Germline trimming cut 6 bases from V and 8 bases from J; bases unmatched to any gene: 5. The CDR3 nucleotides are TGTGCCAGCAGACGACGGACAGGGGGCTACACCTTC. It specifies CASRRRTGGYTF.

The chain joins TRBV5-1 to TRBJ1-1; the D gene is possibly TRBD1 (5 bases). The germline CDR1 and CDR2 sequences are SGHRS and YFSETQ. CDR3 length equals 14 residues. Trimming left V 0 bases short and J 4 bases short, with 10 bases between. CDR3 bases: TGCGCCAGCAGCTTGGTAGGGGTGGGCACTGAAGCTTTCTTT. The encoded protein is CASSLVGVGTEAFF.

The rearrangement links TRBV10-3 to TRBJ1-1, with 7 bases aligning to TRBD1. This CDR3 is built from 16 residues. Germline assignment: CDR1 ENHRY and CDR2 SYGVKD. With V trimmed by 6 bases and J by 0 bases, 10 bases remained unmatched. The DNA for the CDR3 is TGTGCCATCAGGCCGGGACAGAACTCAATGAACACTGAAGCTTTCTTT. The encoded protein is CAIRPGQNSMNTEAFF.

The rearrangement joins TRBV30 to TRBJ1-2; 11 nucleotides agree with TRBD1. The CDR3 runs to 14 residues. Germline V lookup: CDR1 GTSNPN, CDR2 SVGIG (reference sequence). V lost 1 base, J lost 5 bases, and 3 bases stayed unmatched. The chain's CDR3 is CAWSGGQGGYGYTF. CDR3 in DNA: TGTGCCTGGAGTGGGGGACAGGGGGGGTATGGCTACACCTTC.

In this sample, this clone turned up once. The gene calls are TRBV7-2 and TRBJ1-2; tentatively, D is TRBD1 (5 bases). Trimming took 2 bases from V and 0 from J, leaving 10 bases between them. CDR1 is SGHTA, CDR2 FQGNSA, per germline. The CDR3 is 15 residues long. The CDR3 here is CASSLNSGPNYGYTF. The CDR3 nucleotides read TGTGCCAGCAGCTTAAATTCAGGGCCTAACTATGGCTACACCTTC. Variable domain in full (rest from reference TRBV7-2 and TRBJ1-2): GAGVSQSPSNKVTEKGKDVELRCDPISGHTALYWYRQSLGQGLEFLIYFQGNSAPDKSGLPSDRFSAERTGGSVSTLTIQRTQQEDSAVYLCASSLNSGPNYGYTFGSGTRLTVV.

The chain recombines TRBV27 with TRBJ1-5; D not resolved. Germline CDR1 MNHEY, CDR2 SMNVEV (reference sequence). V was shortened by 4 bases and J by 7 bases, with 11 bases between the two germline ends. The CDR3 is 13 residues long. Written as DNA, the CDR3 is TGTGCCAGCAGTTCGTCAGTTCTGCAGCCCCAGCATTTT. It yields the protein CASSSSVLQPQHF.

The chain employs TRBV7-9 and TRBJ1-4; 7 nucleotides align to TRBD1. Looked up from germline, CDR1 is SEHNR and CDR2 is FQNEAQ (reference sequence). The J segment lost 5 bases and the V segment lost 2 bases, leaving 5 bases of the junction unmatched. The CDR3 spans 15 residues. Here the CDR3 DNA reads TGTGCCAGCAGCTTACTCCGGGACAGCAATGAAAAACTGTTTTTT. This sequence encodes CASSLLRDSNEKLFF.

This clone was recorded once. CDR3 amino acids: CASSPGSSLGNTIYF. In DNA, the CDR3 is TGTGCCAGCTCACCGGGCAGCTCCCTGGGAAACACCATATATTTT. The chain uses TRBV18 and TRBJ1-3; D uncertain. The CDR3 sequence is 15 residues long. Trimming shortened V by 3 bases and J by 4 bases, and 13 bases separated the two germline ends. Germline V gene sequence: CDR1 KGHSH, CDR2 LQKENI.

V usage is TRBV2 and J usage is TRBJ2-1, with 12 bases that match TRBD2. Trimming removed 10 bases from V and 9 bases from J; junction bases left unmatched: 7. CDR3 length: 13 residues. Germline V gene data show CDR1 as SNHLY and CDR2 as FYNNEI. The CDR3 coding sequence is TGTGCCACGGAATTGGGACTAGCGGGTGAGCAGTTCTTC. Its protein product is CATELGLAGEQFF. The whole variable domain, filled in from reference TRBV2 and TRBJ2-1, reads EPEVTQTPSHQVTQMGQEVILRCVPISNHLYFYWYRQILGQKVEFLVSFYNNEISEKSEIFDDQFSVERPDGSNFTLKIRSTKLEDSAMYFCATELGLAGEQFFGPGTRLTVL.

The rearrangement joins TRBV2 to TRBJ2-4; TRBD1 might be the D (5 bases). This CDR3 comprises 15 residues. Germline lookup yields CDR1 SNHLY and CDR2 FYNNEI. With 3 bases removed from V and 11 bases from J, the gap between germline ends came to 20 bases. This CDR3 reads CASSDRQGSYGVQYF. In DNA, the CDR3 is TGTGCCAGCAGTGACCGGCAGGGTAGTTATGGCGTTCAGTACTTC.